Below are 6 T cell receptor beta chains sequenced from a single sample in a study of beta chain features in type 1 diabetes. Every bit of the isolated RNA underwent reverse transcription, so sequencing read expressed TCRB transcripts. Libraries were prepared by immunoSEQ multiplex PCR; TCRdb keeps only in-frame clonotypes and omits some of them. The sample has around 240,000 clones, more than 9% seen once. Sequencing was performed on naive CD4+ T cells from blood. These receptors were collected from a woman aged 18-29 years in good health.

The genes are TRBV13 and TRBJ2-7; 9 nucleotides line up with TRBD1. The CDR3 has 19 amino acids. V dropped 0 bases and J dropped 9; count of bases not matched to a gene: 21. The germline gives CDR1 PRHDT, CDR2 FYEKMQ (reference sequence). The CDR3 loop reads CASSLGISGFPGQGHVQYF. The CDR3 nucleotides are TGTGCCAGCAGCTTAGGCATCAGTGGGTTCCCGGGACAGGGACATGTGCAGTACTTC.

This clone was observed a few times. The rearrangement joins TRBV6-5 to TRBJ2-3, with D tentatively TRBD1 (6 bases). The CDR3 covers 16 residues. Germline V gives CDR1 MNHEY, CDR2 SVGAGI. Trimming stripped 2 bases from V and 1 base from J, with 13 bases between. DNA for the CDR3: TGTGCCAGCAGTTACCTTGGACAGACAGGCACAGATACGCAGTATTTT. It translates to CASSYLGQTGTDTQYF.

This clone was seen a few times. The chain has TRBV5-6 and TRBJ1-1, with TRBD1 matching over 10 bases. Germline trimming cut 0 bases from V and 3 bases from J; bases unmatched to any gene: 5. This CDR3 spans 16 amino acids. Germline CDR1 reads SGHDT; CDR2 reads YYEEEE. The CDR3 DNA reads TGTGCCAGCAGCTTGGCCGTGGGACAGGGGTACACTGAAGCTTTCTTT. Its translation is CASSLAVGQGYTEAFF.

This chain links TRBV7-9 with TRBJ1-2; D is ambiguous. The CDR3 spans 11 residues. The germline CDR1 and CDR2 sequences are SEHNR and FQNEAQ (reference sequence). V was trimmed by 3 bases and J by 8 bases, leaving 7 bases between them. The CDR3 region has the DNA TGTGCCAGCAGCTTTTCTCAGGGCTACACCTTC. This translates into CASSFSQGYTF.

The V gene is TRBV4-1, the J gene TRBJ2-7, with 11 bases identical to TRBD1. Looked up from germline, CDR1 is MGHRA and CDR2 is YSYEKL. The J segment lost 4 bases and the V segment lost 8 bases, leaving 13 bases of the junction unmatched. The length of the CDR3 is 16 residues. CDR3: CASSSGDRGMPYEQYF. The DNA of the CDR3 is TGCGCCAGCTCATCCGGGGACAGGGGGATGCCGTACGAGCAGTACTTC.

The J gene is TRBJ2-3, the V gene TRBV7-9; D is uncertain. CDR1 and CDR2 from the germline V gene are SEHNR and FQNEAQ (reference sequence). CDR3 length: 10 amino acids. Trimming removed 8 bases at V and 5 bases at J, with 5 bases between. CDR3 region: CASSVDTQYF. For the CDR3, the DNA is TGTGCCAGCTCAGTAGATACGCAGTATTTT.